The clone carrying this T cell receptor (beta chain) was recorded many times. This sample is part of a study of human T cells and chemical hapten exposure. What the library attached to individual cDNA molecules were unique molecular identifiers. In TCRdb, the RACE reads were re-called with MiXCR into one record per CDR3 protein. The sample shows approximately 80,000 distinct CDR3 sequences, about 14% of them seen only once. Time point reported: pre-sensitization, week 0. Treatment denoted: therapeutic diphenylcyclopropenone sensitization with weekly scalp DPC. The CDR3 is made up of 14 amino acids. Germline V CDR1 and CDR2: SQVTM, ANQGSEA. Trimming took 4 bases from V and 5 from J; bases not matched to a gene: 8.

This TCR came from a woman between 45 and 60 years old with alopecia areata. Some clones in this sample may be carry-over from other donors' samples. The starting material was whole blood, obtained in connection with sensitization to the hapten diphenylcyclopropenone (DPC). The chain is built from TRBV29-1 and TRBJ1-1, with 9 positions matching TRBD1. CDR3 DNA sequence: TGCAGCGTTGCGAGGGGGACAGGGATTACTGAAGCTTTCTTT. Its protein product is CSVARGTGITEAFF.